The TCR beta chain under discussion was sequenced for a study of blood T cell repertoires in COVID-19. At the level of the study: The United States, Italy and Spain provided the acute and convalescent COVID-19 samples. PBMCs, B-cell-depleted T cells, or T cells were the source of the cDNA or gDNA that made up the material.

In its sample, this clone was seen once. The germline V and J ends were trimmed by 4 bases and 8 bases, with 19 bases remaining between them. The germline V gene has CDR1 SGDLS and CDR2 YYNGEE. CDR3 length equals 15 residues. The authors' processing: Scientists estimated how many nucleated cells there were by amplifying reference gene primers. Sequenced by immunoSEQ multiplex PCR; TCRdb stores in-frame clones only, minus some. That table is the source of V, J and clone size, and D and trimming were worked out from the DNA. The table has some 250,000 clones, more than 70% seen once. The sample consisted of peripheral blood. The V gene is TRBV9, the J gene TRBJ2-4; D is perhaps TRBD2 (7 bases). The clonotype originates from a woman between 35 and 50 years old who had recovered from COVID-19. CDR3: CASSPRTGGGDIQYF. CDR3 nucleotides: TGTGCCAGCAGCCCCCGGACTGGAGGGGGGGACATTCAGTACTTC.